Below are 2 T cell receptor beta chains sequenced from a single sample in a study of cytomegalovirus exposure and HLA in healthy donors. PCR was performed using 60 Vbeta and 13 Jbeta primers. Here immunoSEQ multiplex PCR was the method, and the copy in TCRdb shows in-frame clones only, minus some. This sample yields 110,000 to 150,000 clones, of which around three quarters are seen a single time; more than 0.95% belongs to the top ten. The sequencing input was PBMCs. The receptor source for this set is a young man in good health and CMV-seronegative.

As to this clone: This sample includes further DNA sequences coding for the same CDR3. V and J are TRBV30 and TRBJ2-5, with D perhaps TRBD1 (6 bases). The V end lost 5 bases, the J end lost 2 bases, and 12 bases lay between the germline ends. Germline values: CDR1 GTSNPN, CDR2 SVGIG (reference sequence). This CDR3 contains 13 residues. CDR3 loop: CAWSGGPQETQYF. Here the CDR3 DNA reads TGTGCCTGGTCTGGGGGCCCACAAGAGACCCAGTACTTC.

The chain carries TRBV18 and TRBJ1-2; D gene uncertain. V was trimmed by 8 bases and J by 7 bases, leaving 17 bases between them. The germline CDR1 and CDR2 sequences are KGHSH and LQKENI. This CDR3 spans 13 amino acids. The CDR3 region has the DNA TGTGCCAGCACAAAATCACATGTATGTGGCTACACCTTC. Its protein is CASTKSHVCGYTF.